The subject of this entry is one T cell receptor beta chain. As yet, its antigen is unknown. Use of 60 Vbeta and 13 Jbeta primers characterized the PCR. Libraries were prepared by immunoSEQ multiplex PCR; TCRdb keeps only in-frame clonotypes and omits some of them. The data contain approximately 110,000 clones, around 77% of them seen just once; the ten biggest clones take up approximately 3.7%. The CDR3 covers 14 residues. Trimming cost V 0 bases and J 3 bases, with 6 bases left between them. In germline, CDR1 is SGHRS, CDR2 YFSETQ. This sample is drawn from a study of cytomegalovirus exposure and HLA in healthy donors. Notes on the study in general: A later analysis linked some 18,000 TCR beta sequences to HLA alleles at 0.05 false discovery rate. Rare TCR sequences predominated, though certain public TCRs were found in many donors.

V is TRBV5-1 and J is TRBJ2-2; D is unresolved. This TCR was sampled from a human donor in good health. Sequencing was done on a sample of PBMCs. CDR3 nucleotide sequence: TGCGCCAGCAGCTTGGAAGGAGACACCGGGGAGCTGTTTTTT. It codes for CASSLEGDTGELFF. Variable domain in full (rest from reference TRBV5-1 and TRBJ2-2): KAGVTQTPRYLIKTRGQQVTLSCSPISGHRSVSWYQQTPGQGLQFLFEYFSETQRNKGNFPGRFSGRQFSNSRSEMNVSTLELGDSALYLCASSLEGDTGELFFGEGSRLTVL.